This T cell receptor (beta chain) was identified during a study of T cell responses to AZD1222 COVID-19 vaccine. With regard to this clone: Its antigen is as yet unknown.

Study observations and caveats: The repertoires were collected only after the peak T cell response. The reported proportion of spike-specific TCRs targeting unmutated variant regions was nearly half.

Repertoires were generated with immunoSEQ multiplex PCR, while TCRdb's copy carries only in-frame clones and drops some. The sample holds around 84,000 clones; 75% to 90% are singletons and the top ten take around 29%. The CDR3 is made up of 14 amino acids. Trimming cost V 6 bases and J 4 bases; bases outside gene matches: 3. Germline V gives CDR1 MNHEY, CDR2 SVGAGI. This chain joins TRBV6-5 and TRBJ2-5; 12 bases are a match to TRBD2. This sequence originates from an adult in good health. This sample comprised peripheral blood, obtained on day 0 of AZD1222 vaccination. The CDR3 DNA sequence: TGTGCCAGCAGACCACTAGCGGGAGGAGAGACCCAGTACTTC. It is translated as CASRPLAGGETQYF.